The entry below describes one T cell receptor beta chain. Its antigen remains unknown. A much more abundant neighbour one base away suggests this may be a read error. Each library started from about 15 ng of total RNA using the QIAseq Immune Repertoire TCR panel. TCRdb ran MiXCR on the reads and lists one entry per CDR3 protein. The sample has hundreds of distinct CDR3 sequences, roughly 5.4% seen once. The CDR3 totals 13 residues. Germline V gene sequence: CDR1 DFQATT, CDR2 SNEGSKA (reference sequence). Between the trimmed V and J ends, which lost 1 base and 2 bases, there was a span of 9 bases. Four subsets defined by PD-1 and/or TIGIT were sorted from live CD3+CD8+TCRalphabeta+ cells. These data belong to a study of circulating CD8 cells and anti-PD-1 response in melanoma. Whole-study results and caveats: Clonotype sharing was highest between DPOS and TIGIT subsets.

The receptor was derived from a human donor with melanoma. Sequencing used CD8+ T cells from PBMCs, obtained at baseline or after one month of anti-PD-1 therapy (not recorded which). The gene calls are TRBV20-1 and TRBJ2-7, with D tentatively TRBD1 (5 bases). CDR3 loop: CSARGGRPYEQYF. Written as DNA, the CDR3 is TGCAGTGCTAGAGGGGGCAGGCCCTACGAGCAGTACTTC.